This T cell receptor beta chain was sequenced for a study of blood T cell repertoires in COVID-19. In the study overall: COVID-19 samples, acute and convalescent, were from the United States, Italy and Spain. T cells, B-cell-depleted T cells, or PBMCs provided the cDNA or gDNA that served as material.

This clone was found a few times. CDR3 size: 15 residues. V trimming: 4 bases; J trimming: 2 bases; junction bases outside the gene matches: 4. CDR1 SGHNT and CDR2 YENEEA come from the germline V gene. TCRdb's table, derived via immunoSEQ multiplex PCR, lists solely in-frame clones and lacks some. The sample records about 150,000 clones, 85% being singletons. Seattle patient enrollment occurred during active infection, with longitudinal follow-up thereafter. The sample taken for sequencing was peripheral blood. J is TRBJ2-1 and V is TRBV11-3, with 8 bases lining up with TRBD2. The TCR comes from a woman aged 55-75 years with COVID-19, enrolled during active disease. The CDR3 reads CASSSAGEPYNEQFF. CDR3 nucleotides: TGTGCCAGCAGCTCAGCGGGAGAGCCCTACAATGAGCAGTTCTTC.